Given below is one TCR beta chain in context. Methods used by the authors: It was from reference gene primer amplification that nucleated cell counts were estimated. Data came from immunoSEQ multiplex PCR; TCRdb stores just in-frame clones and leaves some out. The DNA was the basis for D and trimming; V, J and clone size are from that table. Of approximately 340,000 clones listed, roughly 92% were seen once; the top ten hold roughly 0.9%. Adults between roughly 18 and 95 years of age took part from fewer than 30 US areas. During the 2 weeks before they entered the study, exposed participants had met someone with a PCR-confirmed or clinician-diagnosed COVID-19 case. This specimen comes from a study of blood T cell repertoires in COVID-19. Study-level information: Samples came from the United States, Italy and Spain, spanning acute and convalescent COVID-19.

This TCR derives from a woman between 40 and 55 years old who had been exposed to COVID-19. Sequencing was done on a sample of PBMCs or T cells enriched from blood (not recorded which).

CDR3 protein: CASSPVQGMNTEAFF. For the CDR3, the DNA is TGTGCCAGCTCACCTGTACAGGGGATGAACACTGAAGCTTTCTTT. V gene TRBV18 combines with J gene TRBJ1-1, with 7 bases identical to TRBD1. In germline, CDR1 is KGHSH, CDR2 LQKENI. V lost 3 bases and J lost 0; bases outside the gene matches: 4. The CDR3 length is 15 residues.